This record covers a single T cell receptor (beta chain). A junction end diverges from the germline sequence, so it may reflect a read error. Time point here: newly diagnosed GD, antithyroid drugs for less than 3 months. With RNA extracted from PBMCs as input, the TCR library was made. Investigators prepared the TCR beta libraries by applying iRepertoire HTBI primers and Arm-PCR of CDR3 regions. TCRdb re-called the multiplex PCR reads through MiXCR, storing one row per CDR3 protein. The data show about 460,000 distinct CDR3 sequences, around 15% seen once. The data stem from a study of regulatory T cells in long-lasting Graves disease. These records were also assigned to another study, of T cells in Graves' hyperthyroidism and ophthalmopathy.

The clonotype was recovered from a woman between 50 and 59 years old with Graves disease. Specimen: peripheral blood mononuclear cells (PBMCs), collected at new diagnosis, from a patient treated with antithyroid drugs.

The CDR3 reads CASSLAAAGTSGSEGDF. The CDR3 DNA sequence: TGCGCCAGCAGCTTGGCCGCGGCCGGGACTAGCGGGAGCGAAGGGGACTTC. The chain uses TRBV5-1 and TRBJ2-7; 14 bases agree with TRBD2. Germline V CDR1 and CDR2: SGHRS, YFSETQ. CDR3 length: 17 amino acids. The entire variable domain, with the rest obtained from reference TRBV5-1 and TRBJ2-7, is as follows: KAGVTQTPRYLIKTRGQQVTLSCSPISGHRSVSWYQQTPGQGLQFLFEYFSETQRNKGNFPGRFSGRQFSNSRSEMNVSTLELGDSALYLCASSLAAAGTSGSEGDFGPGTRLTVT.